This TCR beta chain was sequenced in a study of identical twins. MiXCR was run by TCRdb on the 5' RACE reads, yielding one entry per CDR3 protein. The sample includes 200,000 to 300,000 distinct CDR3 sequences, roughly 12% of them seen just once. In its sample, this clonotype was seen a few times. Antigen specificity is unknown. Study results and caveats: For cord blood, abundant beta clonotypes had fewer insertions, unlike memory repertoires, which showed none. Compared with unrelated sharing, twin-shared out-of-frame alpha sequences had more low-probability sequences. Excess twin sharing in beta out-of-frame sequences was weaker.

V lost 1 base and J 3 bases, leaving 19 bases between the germline ends. CDR1 SGHRS and CDR2 YFSETQ come from the germline V gene. This CDR3 is 17 amino acids long. The same sample was also used in a study of yellow fever vaccine responses in identical twins. That work states: Twin vaccine T cell responses reportedly seemed partly convergent, partly personalized.

The TCR originated in a woman younger than 30 in good health. Sequencing was carried out using memory (CD45RO+) T cells sorted from blood. The chain has TRBV5-1 and TRBJ1-2; D is unclear. CDR3 amino acids: CASSLRQPGMRYYGYTF. CDR3 bases: TGCGCCAGCAGCTTGCGCCAGCCGGGTATGAGGTACTATGGCTACACCTTC.